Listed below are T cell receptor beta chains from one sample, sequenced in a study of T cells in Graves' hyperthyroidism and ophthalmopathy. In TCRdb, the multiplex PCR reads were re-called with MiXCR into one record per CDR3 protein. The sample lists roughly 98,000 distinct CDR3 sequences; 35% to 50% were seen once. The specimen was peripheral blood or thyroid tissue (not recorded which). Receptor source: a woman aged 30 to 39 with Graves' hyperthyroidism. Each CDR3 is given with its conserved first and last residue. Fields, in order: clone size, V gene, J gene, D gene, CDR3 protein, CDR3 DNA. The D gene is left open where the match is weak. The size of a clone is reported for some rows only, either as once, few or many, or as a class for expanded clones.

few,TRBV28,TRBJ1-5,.,CASSPHSGRVDQPQHF,TGTGCCAGCAGCCCCCACTCGGGACGGGTCGATCAGCCCCAGCATTTT
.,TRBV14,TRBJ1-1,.,CASSQAQGWNTEAFF,TGTGCCAGCAGCCAAGCCCAAGGATGGAACACTGAAGCTTTCTTT
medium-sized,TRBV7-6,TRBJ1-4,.,CASSSARKLFF,TGTGCCAGCAGCTCCGCCCGAAAACTGTTTTTT
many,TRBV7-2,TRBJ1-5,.,CASSIRGNQPQHF,TGTGCCAGCAGCATCAGGGGCAATCAGCCCCAGCATTTT
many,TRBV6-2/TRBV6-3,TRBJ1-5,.,CASRVFGSNQPQHF,TGTGCCAGCCGGGTTTTCGGTAGCAATCAGCCCCAGCATTTT
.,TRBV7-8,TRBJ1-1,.,CASSPRGYAEAFF,TGTGCCAGCAGCCCAAGGGGGTACGCCGAAGCTTTCTTT
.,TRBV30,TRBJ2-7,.,CAWDSYLQSYEQYF,TGTGCCTGGGACTCCTATCTCCAAAGTTACGAGCAGTACTTC
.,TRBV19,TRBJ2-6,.,CASRPFSGANVLTF,TGTGCCAGCCGTCCATTCTCTGGGGCCAACGTCCTGACTTTC
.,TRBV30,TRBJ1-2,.,CAWSVLRGYGYTF,TGTGCCTGGAGTGTACTCAGGGGCTATGGCTACACCTTC
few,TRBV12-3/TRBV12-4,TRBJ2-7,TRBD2,CASSLGLAGAYEQCF,TGTGCCAGCAGTCTCGGACTAGCGGGAGCCTACGAGCAGTGCTTC
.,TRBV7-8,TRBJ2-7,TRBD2,CASSFTTSGSGKYF,TGTGCCAGCAGCTTCACGACTAGCGGGAGTGGGAAGTACTTC
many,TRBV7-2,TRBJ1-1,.,CASSFGGGTEAFF,TGTGCCAGCAGCTTCGGGGGTGGCACTGAAGCTTTCTTT
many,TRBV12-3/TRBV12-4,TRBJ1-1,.,CASSPSSFAPMTPNTEAFF,TGTGCCAGCAGTCCATCATCTTTTGCCCCGATGACACCGAACACTGAAGCTTTCTTT
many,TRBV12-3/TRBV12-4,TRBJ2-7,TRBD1,CASSSVSGQVYEQYF,TGTGCCAGCAGTTCGGTCTCGGGACAGGTCTACGAGCAGTACTTC
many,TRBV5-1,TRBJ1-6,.,CASSLSYDSPLHF,TGCGCCAGCAGCTTGTCCTATGATTCACCCCTCCACTTT
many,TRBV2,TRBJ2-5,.,CANEDSPPRDSQYF,TGTGCCAACGAGGACAGCCCGCCTAGAGATAGCCAGTACTTC
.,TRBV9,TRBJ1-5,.,CASRGAKPQHF,TGTGCTAGCAGGGGCGCAAAGCCCCAGCATTTT
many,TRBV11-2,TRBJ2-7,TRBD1,CASSSSDRAYEQYF,TGTGCCAGCAGCTCGTCGGACAGGGCCTACGAGCAGTACTTC
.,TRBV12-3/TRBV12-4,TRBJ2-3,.,CASSLTGLQVASTDTQYF,TGTGCCAGCAGTTTAACTGGGCTACAGGTCGCTAGCACAGATACGCAGTATTTT
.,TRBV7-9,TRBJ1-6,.,CAGSSAINSPLHF,TGTGCCGGCAGCTCAGCGATTAACTCACCCCTCCACTTT